Below are 21 T cell receptor beta chains sequenced from a single sample in a study of blood T cell repertoires in COVID-19 (dated by TCRdb to between 2020 and 2021). Library preparation was by the immunoSEQ multiplex PCR assay. TCRdb obtained this table from immuneACCESS and retained in-frame rearrangements with V and J assigned. These tables miss some clones; where compared with another copy, unresolved V genes account for less than half of the shortfall, and the remainder is unexplained. The sample table lists 130,000 to 150,000 clones, about nine tenths of them with a count of one. The ten largest make up approximately 10% of the sample. Sequenced input: peripheral blood. These receptors all stem from a man aged 50-60 years with active or convalescent COVID-19.

This chain joins TRBV10-3 and TRBJ2-3; no definite D call. V lost 0 bases and J 2 bases, leaving 9 bases between the germline ends. CDR3 length: 15 residues. CDR1 and CDR2 (germline): ENHRY, SYGVKD. The CDR3 DNA is TGTGCCATCAGTGAGTCCGGAGTTATCACAGATACGCAGTATTTT. The encoded protein is CAISESGVITDTQYF.

The rearrangement uses TRBV7-3 and TRBJ2-1; 10 nucleotides agree with TRBD1. V gave up 2 bases and J gave up 9 bases; unmatched junction bases: 4. This CDR3 is built from 14 residues. The germline CDR1 and CDR2 sequences are SGHTA and FQGTGA. The CDR3 sequence is CASSLGDRGGEQFF. In DNA form, the CDR3 reads TGTGCCAGCAGCTTAGGGGACAGGGGCGGTGAGCAGTTCTTC.

The chain uses TRBV29-1 and TRBJ1-3, with TRBD1 as a possible D gene (5 bases). V lost 4 bases to trimming and J lost 2 bases, with 9 bases between them. Germline-derived CDR1 and CDR2 are SQVTM and ANQGSEA. The CDR3 extends over 13 amino acids. The CDR3: CSVGQLTGNTIYF. The CDR3, as DNA: TGCAGCGTTGGACAGCTAACTGGAAACACCATATATTTT.

This chain uses TRBV6-2 or TRBV6-3 with TRBJ1-5; TRBD1 agrees at 7 bases. Germline CDR1 is MNHEY and CDR2 is SVGEGT. The CDR3 spans 16 residues. With V trimmed by 3 bases and J by 3 bases, 8 bases remained unmatched. The CDR3 DNA follows: TGTGCCAGCAGTTATCCCGGGACAGCTTTCAATCAGCCCCAGCATTTT. The encoded protein is CASSYPGTAFNQPQHF.

The rearrangement uses TRBV9 and TRBJ1-2; D gene ambiguous. The germline V and J ends were trimmed by 0 bases and 5 bases, with 5 bases remaining between them. Germline V lookup: CDR1 SGDLS, CDR2 YYNGEE. The CDR3 length is 12 residues. This CDR3 reads CASSVERYGYTF. The CDR3 DNA follows: TGTGCCAGCAGCGTAGAGAGGTATGGCTACACCTTC.

V usage is TRBV12-5 and J usage is TRBJ2-3; weak D call: TRBD1 (5 bases). Trimming stripped 0 bases from V and 4 bases from J, with 5 bases between. Germline V gene lookup returns CDR1 LGHNT and CDR2 FRNRAP. The CDR3 has 13 residues. The CDR3 DNA is TGTGCTAGTGGTTTGGTACAGGCAGATACGCAGTATTTT. Encoded protein: CASGLVQADTQYF. Variable domain in full (rest from reference TRBV12-5 and TRBJ2-3): DARVTQTPRHKVTEMGQEVTMRCQPILGHNTVFWYRQTMMQGLELLAYFRNRAPLDDSGMPKDRFSAEMPDATLATLKIQPSEPRDSAVYFCASGLVQADTQYFGPGTRLTVL.

V usage is TRBV11-2 and J usage is TRBJ2-7; 7 bases fit TRBD1. Germline V gives CDR1 SGHAT, CDR2 FQNNGV. The CDR3 consists of 15 residues. V shed 5 bases, J shed 4 bases, and the junction held 11 bases outside the gene matches. This chain's CDR3 is CASSKTDKGQYEQYF. DNA of the CDR3: TGTGCCAGCAGCAAGACAGATAAGGGACAGTACGAGCAGTACTTC. The full variable domain, completed using reference TRBV11-2 and TRBJ2-7, is EAGVAQSPRYKIIEKRQSVAFWCNPISGHATLYWYQQILGQGPKLLIQFQNNGVVDDSQLPKDRFSAERLKGVDSTLKIQPAKLEDSAVYLCASSKTDKGQYEQYFGPGTRLTVT.

This clone was detected a few times. The chain is built from TRBV5-4 and TRBJ1-2; unclear D gene. The length of the CDR3 is 13 residues. Between the trimmed V and J ends, which lost 0 bases and 4 bases, there was a span of 7 bases. Germline V gives CDR1 SGHNT, CDR2 YYREEE (reference sequence). CDR3 region: CASSLVGSYGYTF. Here the CDR3 DNA reads TGTGCCAGCAGCTTGGTTGGGAGCTATGGCTACACCTTC.

The chain has TRBV27 and TRBJ2-3; TRBD1 matches at 9 bases. CDR3 length equals 15 residues. The V gene's germline CDR1 is MNHEY and CDR2 SMNVEV (reference sequence). V gave up 4 bases and J gave up 5 bases; unmatched junction bases: 7. Here the CDR3 reads CASSSRTGEGDTQYF. For the CDR3, the DNA is TGTGCCAGCAGTTCACGGACAGGGGAGGGAGATACGCAGTATTTT.

This chain uses TRBV5-1 with TRBJ2-2; 13 positions agree with TRBD2. The junction had 2 bases not matched to a gene; V was cut back by 0 bases and J by 0 bases. The CDR3 consists of 18 residues. Germline loops: CDR1 SGHRS, CDR2 YFSETQ. The CDR3: CASSLAGTSGTNTGELFF. In DNA form, the CDR3 reads TGCGCCAGCAGCTTGGCCGGGACTAGCGGGACGAACACCGGGGAGCTGTTTTTT.

The V gene is TRBV24-1, the J gene TRBJ1-5; D is unclear. V was trimmed by 4 bases and J by 1 base, leaving 7 bases between them. CDR1 and CDR2 (germline): KGHDR, SFDVKD. CDR3 length: 14 residues. CDR3 amino acids: CATSEARSNQPQHF. The CDR3 bases are TGTGCCACCAGTGAGGCCCGCAGCAATCAGCCCCAGCATTTT.

The chain uses TRBV9 and TRBJ2-3; D is possibly TRBD1 (5 bases). Trimming removed 0 bases from V and 3 bases from J, with 11 bases in between. Per germline, CDR1 SGDLS and CDR2 YYNGEE. This CDR3 is built from 15 residues. The CDR3 is CASSVGGTATDTQYF. The CDR3 nucleotides read TGTGCCAGCAGCGTAGGGGGCACCGCAACAGATACGCAGTATTTT.

The rearrangement joins TRBV4-2 to TRBJ1-2; 7 bases align to TRBD1. Trimming took 4 bases from V and 2 from J; bases not matched to a gene: 4. The CDR3 length is 14 residues. Germline assignment: CDR1 LGHNA and CDR2 YNFKEQ. The CDR3, as DNA: TGTGCCAGCAGCCGAGACAGGGTGAACTATGGCTACACCTTC. This encodes CASSRDRVNYGYTF.

The sample holds one count of this clone. The rearrangement links TRBV18 to TRBJ1-5; D not certain. The CDR3 has 14 amino acids. V lost 2 bases, J lost 1 base, and 6 bases lay in between. Germline CDR1 KGHSH, CDR2 LQKENI. The chain's CDR3 is CASSPGPSNQPQHF. In DNA form, the CDR3 reads TGTGCCAGCTCACCAGGGCCGAGCAATCAGCCCCAGCATTTT.

V usage is TRBV29-1 and J usage is TRBJ1-5; TRBD1 agrees at 9 bases. The germline CDR1 and CDR2 sequences are SQVTM and ANQGSEA. This CDR3 has 15 residues. V lost 5 bases and J lost 4; bases outside the gene matches: 9. The CDR3 spells CSVLLGQGFNQPQHF. In DNA form, the CDR3 reads TGCAGCGTTTTGCTGGGACAGGGTTTTAATCAGCCCCAGCATTTT.

The chain links TRBV4-3 to TRBJ1-4; TRBD1 agrees at 8 bases. Looked up from germline, CDR1 is LGHNA and CDR2 is YSLEER. The CDR3 is made up of 14 amino acids. J was trimmed by 8 bases and V by 3 bases; bases with no gene match: 5. For the CDR3, the DNA is TGCGCCAGCAGCCACTCAACAGGGGGGGAAAAACTGTTTTTT. This codes for CASSHSTGGEKLFF.

The rearrangement uses TRBV27 and TRBJ2-3, with TRBD2 as a possible D gene (5 bases). Trimming removed 6 bases from V and 1 base from J, with 8 bases in between. The length of the CDR3 is 13 residues. Germline CDR1 is MNHEY and CDR2 is SMNVEV (reference sequence). The CDR3, as DNA: TGTGCCAGCAGGGCCGGGGGCACAGATACGCAGTATTTT. Translated, it gives CASRAGGTDTQYF.

The chain couples TRBV7-9 to TRBJ2-7, with a weak D call TRBD1 (6 bases). The CDR3 is made up of 16 amino acids. Germline assignment: CDR1 SEHNR and CDR2 FQNEAQ (reference sequence). The V end lost 3 bases, the J end lost 3 bases, and 18 bases lay between the germline ends. The CDR3 sequence: CASSFGRDTKGYEQYF. For the CDR3, the DNA is TGTGCCAGCAGCTTCGGACGGGACACCAAGGGCTACGAGCAGTACTTC.

The rearrangement links TRBV7-2 to TRBJ1-1; TRBD1 aligns across 8 bases. The J segment lost 1 base and the V segment lost 6 bases, leaving 7 bases of the junction unmatched. Germline V gene lookup returns CDR1 SGHTA and CDR2 FQGNSA. The CDR3 covers 15 residues. The CDR3 sequence is CASSSRGRKNTEAFF. CDR3 nucleotide sequence: TGTGCCAGCAGTTCCAGGGGGCGAAAGAACACTGAAGCTTTCTTT.

The chain couples TRBV28 to TRBJ2-5; 9 nucleotides agree with TRBD1. The ends lost 8 bases at V and 4 bases at J; junction bases unmatched: 11. CDR3 length: 15 residues. Germline V gives CDR1 MDHEN, CDR2 SYDVKM. CDR3 in DNA: TGTGCCAGCCGGAACCTGCGGGACAGGGCAGAGACCCAGTACTTC. It specifies CASRNLRDRAETQYF.

The chain uses TRBV20-1 and TRBJ1-5; possibly TRBD1 for D (5 bases). CDR1 is DFQATT and CDR2 is SNEGSKA in the germline V gene (reference sequence). The CDR3 spans 12 residues. V was trimmed by 3 bases and J by 8 bases, leaving 11 bases between them. CDR3 region: CSASSQGKPQHF. The CDR3 nucleotides read TGCAGTGCTAGTTCGCAGGGTAAGCCCCAGCATTTT.